The clone carrying this T cell receptor beta chain has more than one count but fewer than ten. Looked up from germline, CDR1 is MNHEY and CDR2 is SVGAGI. V dropped 2 bases and J dropped 0 bases, with 17 bases sitting between them. The CDR3 totals 18 residues. TCRdb analysed the RT-PCR reads with MiXCR anew, one entry per CDR3 protein. The sample lists more than 550,000 distinct CDR3 sequences; more than 13% were seen once. This TCR was sampled from a female donor in good health, serving as a healthy control. V and J are TRBV6-5 and TRBJ1-5; a possible D gene is TRBD1 (5 bases). The sample taken for sequencing was memory CD4+ T cells from blood. CDR3 residues: CASSYQPPGLTSNQPQHF. DNA of the CDR3: TGTGCCAGCAGTTACCAACCGCCGGGACTCACTAGCAATCAGCCCCAGCATTTT.